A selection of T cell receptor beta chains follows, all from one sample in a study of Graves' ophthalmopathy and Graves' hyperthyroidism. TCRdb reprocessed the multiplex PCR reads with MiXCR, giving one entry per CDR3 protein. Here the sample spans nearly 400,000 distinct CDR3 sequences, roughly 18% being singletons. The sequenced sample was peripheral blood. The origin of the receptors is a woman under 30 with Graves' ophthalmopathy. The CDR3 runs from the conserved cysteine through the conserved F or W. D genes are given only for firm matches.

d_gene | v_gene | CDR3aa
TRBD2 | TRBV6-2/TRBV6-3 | CASSTRTSGSYEQYF
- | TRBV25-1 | CASSERQNYGYTF
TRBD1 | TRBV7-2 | CASSKGAPETQYF
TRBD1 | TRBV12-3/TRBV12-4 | CASTETGDYGYTF
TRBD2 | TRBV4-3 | CASSQDPTSETYEQYF
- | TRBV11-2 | CASSLVGSSYPSSYEQYF
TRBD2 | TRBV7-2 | CASSIIRLAAQETQYF
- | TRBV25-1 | CASTLQDNQPQHF
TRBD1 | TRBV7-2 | CASSWTGAEAFF
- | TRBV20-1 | CSARADPNQPQHF
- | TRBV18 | CASSPRDNPLGETQYF
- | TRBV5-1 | CASSHRVNTGELFF
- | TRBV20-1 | CSARERGVYGYTF
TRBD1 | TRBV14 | CASSLSARQGSYEQYF
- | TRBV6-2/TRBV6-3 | CASRWDTGHNQPQHF
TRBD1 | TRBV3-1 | CASSPLGQGKSKNIQYF
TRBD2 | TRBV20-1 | CSARDLREGNYEQYF
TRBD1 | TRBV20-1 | CSAPRRDRGGGYTF
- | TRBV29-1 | CSVEIGITYEQYF
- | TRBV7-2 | CASSRELLEQYF
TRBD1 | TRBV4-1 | CASSQNPQGDGELFF
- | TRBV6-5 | CASSYPTGYQPQHF
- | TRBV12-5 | CASGPSDRLNTEAFF
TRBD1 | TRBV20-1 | CSAEGGANQETQYF
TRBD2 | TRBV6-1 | CASSRAPREGAQYF
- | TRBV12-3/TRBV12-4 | CASSLTPSVSGNTIYF
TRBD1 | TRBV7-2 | CASSFRTGYHEQYF
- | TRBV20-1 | CSARPPGGADKEQYF
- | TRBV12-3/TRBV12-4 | CASSIQGRLSYEQYF
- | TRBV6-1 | CASRETRAKETQYF
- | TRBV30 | CAWTGDPGELFF
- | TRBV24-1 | CATSDEGYTGELFF
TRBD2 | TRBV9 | CASSLGIGLVGTGELFF
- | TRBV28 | CASSLYRDQETQYF
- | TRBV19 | CASNRGHTNTEAFF
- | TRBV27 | CASDSDPGLYF
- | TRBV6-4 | CASSHPMFGMRYDTDTQYF
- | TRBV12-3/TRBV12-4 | CASRYHVGGDTIYF
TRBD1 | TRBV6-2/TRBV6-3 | CASSYSSGRGLLTQPQHF
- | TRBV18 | CASSSSQIYEQYF
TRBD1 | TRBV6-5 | CASSWQGVGTEAFF
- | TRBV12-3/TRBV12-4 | CASTYGQSVGELFF
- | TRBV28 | CASSSHWTQYF
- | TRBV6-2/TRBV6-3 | CASRKGVQETQYF
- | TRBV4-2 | CASSQSGRRAGETQYF
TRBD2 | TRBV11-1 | CASSQQLRGSSLAGELFF
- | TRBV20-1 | CSAAPSGNTIYF
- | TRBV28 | CASSLQRDTPYEQYF
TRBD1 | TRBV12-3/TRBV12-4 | CASSLSRTGAETQYF
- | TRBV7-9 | CASSLAVGEETQYF
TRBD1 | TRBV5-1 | CASSPGTVYYGYTF
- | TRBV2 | CASSEWWTVNTGELFF
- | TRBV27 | CASSHYREYDYGYTF
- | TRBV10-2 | CASKWDQTNTEAFF
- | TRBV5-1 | CASSPDRSNTGELFF